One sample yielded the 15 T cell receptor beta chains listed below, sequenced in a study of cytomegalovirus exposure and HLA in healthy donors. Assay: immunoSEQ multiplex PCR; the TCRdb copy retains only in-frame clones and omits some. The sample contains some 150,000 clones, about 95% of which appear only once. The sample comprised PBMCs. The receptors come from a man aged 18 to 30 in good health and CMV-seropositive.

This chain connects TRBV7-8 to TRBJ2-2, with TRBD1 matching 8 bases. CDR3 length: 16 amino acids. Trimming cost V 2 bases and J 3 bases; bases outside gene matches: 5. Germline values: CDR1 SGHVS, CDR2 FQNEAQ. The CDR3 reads CASSLQGAPDTGELFF. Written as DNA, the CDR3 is TGTGCCAGCAGCTTACAGGGGGCGCCGGACACCGGGGAGCTGTTTTTT.

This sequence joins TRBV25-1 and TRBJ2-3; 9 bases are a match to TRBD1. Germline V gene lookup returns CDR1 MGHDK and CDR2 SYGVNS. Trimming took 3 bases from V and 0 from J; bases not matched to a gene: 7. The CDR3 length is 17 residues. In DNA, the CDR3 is TGTGCCAGCAGTGACAACACAGGGGGCCTCAGCACAGATACGCAGTATTTT. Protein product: CASSDNTGGLSTDTQYF.

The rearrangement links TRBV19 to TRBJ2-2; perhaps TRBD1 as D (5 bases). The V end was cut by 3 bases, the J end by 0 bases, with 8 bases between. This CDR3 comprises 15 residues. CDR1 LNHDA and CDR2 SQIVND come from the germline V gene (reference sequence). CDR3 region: CASSIREANTGELFF. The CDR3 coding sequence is TGTGCCAGTAGTATCAGGGAAGCGAACACCGGGGAGCTGTTTTTT.

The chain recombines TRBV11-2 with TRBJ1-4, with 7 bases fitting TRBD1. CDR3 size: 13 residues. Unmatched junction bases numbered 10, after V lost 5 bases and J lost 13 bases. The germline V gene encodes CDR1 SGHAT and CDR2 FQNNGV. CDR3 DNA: TGTGCCAGCAGCACTCGGACAGGCGGGGTACTGTTTTTT. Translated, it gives CASSTRTGGVLFF.

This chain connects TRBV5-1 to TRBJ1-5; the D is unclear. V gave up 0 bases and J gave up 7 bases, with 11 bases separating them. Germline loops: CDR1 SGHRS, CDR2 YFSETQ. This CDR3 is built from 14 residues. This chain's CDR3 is CASSLVPGDQPQHF. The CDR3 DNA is TGCGCCAGCAGCTTGGTGCCAGGTGACCAGCCCCAGCATTTT.

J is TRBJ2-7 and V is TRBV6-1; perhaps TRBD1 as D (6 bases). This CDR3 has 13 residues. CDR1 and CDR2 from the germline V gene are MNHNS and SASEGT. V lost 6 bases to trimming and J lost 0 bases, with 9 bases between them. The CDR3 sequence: CASSRQASYEQYF. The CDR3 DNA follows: TGTGCCAGCAGCCGACAGGCCTCCTACGAGCAGTACTTC.

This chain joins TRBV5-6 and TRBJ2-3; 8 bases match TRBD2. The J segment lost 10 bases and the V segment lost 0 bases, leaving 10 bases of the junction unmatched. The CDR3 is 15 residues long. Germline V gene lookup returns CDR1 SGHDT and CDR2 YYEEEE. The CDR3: CASSLDSAGRGAQYF. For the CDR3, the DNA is TGTGCCAGCAGCTTGGATTCGGCGGGGCGGGGGGCGCAGTATTTT.

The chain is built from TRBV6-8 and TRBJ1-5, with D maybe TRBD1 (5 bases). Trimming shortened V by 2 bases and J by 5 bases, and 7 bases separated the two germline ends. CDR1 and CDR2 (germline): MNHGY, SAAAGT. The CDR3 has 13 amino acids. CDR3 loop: CASSYPGHQPQHF. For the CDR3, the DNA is TGTGCCAGCAGTTACCCAGGGCATCAGCCCCAGCATTTT.

The CDR3 is CASSLIGGGDGYTF. In DNA, the CDR3 is TGTGCCAGCAGCTTGATCGGGGGGGGCGACGGCTACACCTTC. The chain employs TRBV5-4 and TRBJ1-2; TRBD1 is a possible D gene (6 bases). V was trimmed by 1 base and J by 8 bases, leaving 15 bases between them. CDR3 length equals 14 residues. The germline CDR1 and CDR2 sequences are SGHNT and YYREEE (reference sequence).

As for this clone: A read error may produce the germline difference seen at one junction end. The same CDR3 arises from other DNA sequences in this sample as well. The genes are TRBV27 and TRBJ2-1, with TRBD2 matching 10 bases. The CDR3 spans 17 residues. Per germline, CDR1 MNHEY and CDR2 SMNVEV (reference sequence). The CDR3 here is CASSLGTSASFYNEQFF. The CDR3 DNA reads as TGTGCCAGTAGTTTGGGGACTAGCGCCTCCTTCTACAATGAGCAGTTCTTC.

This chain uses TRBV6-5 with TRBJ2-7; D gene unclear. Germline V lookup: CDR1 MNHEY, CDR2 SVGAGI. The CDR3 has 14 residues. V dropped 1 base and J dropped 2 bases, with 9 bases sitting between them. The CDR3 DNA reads TGTGCCAGCAGTTACTTAGCTCGACCCTACGAGCAGTACTTC. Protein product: CASSYLARPYEQYF.

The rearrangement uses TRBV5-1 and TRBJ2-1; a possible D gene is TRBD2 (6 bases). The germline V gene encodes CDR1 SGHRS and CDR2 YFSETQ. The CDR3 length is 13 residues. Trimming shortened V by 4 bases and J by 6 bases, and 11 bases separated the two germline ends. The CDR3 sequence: CASSLTSLNEQFF. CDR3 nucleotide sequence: TGCGCCAGCAGCCTGACTAGTCTCAATGAGCAGTTCTTC.

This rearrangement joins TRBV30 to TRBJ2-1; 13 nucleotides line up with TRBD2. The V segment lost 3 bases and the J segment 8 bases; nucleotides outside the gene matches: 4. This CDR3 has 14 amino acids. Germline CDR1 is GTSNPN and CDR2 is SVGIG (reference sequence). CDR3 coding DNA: TGTGCCTGGAGGGGACTAGCGGGACCCTATGAGCAGTTCTTC. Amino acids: CAWRGLAGPYEQFF.

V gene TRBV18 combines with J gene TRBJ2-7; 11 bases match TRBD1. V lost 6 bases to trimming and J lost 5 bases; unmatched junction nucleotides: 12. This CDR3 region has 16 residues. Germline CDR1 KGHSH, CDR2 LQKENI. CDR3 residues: CASSARAGQGVHEQYF. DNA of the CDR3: TGTGCCAGCTCCGCACGGGCGGGACAGGGGGTCCACGAGCAGTACTTC.

The CDR3 nucleotides are TGTGCCAGCAGCACCGAATCCGGGACTGGGATCTACGAGCAGTACTTC. Protein: CASSTESGTGIYEQYF. The V and J genes are TRBV7-9 and TRBJ2-7; weak D call: TRBD2 (6 bases). Trimming cost V 5 bases and J 3 bases, with 20 bases left between them. CDR1 is SEHNR, CDR2 FQNEAQ, per germline (reference sequence). The CDR3 runs to 16 residues.